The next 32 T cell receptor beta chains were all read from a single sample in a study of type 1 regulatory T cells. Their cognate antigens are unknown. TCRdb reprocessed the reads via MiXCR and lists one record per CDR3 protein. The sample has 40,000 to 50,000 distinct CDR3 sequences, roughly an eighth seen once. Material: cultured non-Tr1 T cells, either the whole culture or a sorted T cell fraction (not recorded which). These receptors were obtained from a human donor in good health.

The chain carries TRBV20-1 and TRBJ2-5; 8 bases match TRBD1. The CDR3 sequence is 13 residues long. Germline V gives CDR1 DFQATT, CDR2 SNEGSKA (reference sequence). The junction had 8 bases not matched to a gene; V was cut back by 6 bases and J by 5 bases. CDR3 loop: CSANDRGMETQYF. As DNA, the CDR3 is TGCAGTGCCAATGACAGGGGAATGGAGACCCAGTACTTC.

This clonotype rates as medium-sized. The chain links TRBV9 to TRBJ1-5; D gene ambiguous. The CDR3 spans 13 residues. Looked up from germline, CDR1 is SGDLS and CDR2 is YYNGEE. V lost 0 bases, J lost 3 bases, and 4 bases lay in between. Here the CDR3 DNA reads TGTGCCAGCAGCGTAGCACCCAATCAGCCCCAGCATTTT. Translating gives CASSVAPNQPQHF.

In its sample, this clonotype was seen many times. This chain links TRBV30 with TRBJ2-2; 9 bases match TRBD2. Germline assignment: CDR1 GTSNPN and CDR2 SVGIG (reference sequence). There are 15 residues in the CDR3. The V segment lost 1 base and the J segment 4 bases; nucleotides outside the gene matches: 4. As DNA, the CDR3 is TGTGCCTGGAGTGCCCTAGCGGGAAGCACCGGGGAGCTGTTTTTT. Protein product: CAWSALAGSTGELFF.

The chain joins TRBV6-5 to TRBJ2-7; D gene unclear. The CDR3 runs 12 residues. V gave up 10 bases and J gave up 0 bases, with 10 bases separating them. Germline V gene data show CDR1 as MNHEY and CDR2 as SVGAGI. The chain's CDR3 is CATKKSSYEQYF. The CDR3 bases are TGTGCCACCAAAAAGAGCTCCTACGAGCAGTACTTC.

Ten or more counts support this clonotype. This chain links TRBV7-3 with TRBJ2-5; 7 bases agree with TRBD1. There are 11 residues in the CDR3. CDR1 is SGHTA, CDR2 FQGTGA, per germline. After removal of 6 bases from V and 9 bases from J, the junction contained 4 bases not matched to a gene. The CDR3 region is CASSQGESQYF. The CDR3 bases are TGTGCCAGCAGTCAGGGGGAGTCCCAGTACTTC.

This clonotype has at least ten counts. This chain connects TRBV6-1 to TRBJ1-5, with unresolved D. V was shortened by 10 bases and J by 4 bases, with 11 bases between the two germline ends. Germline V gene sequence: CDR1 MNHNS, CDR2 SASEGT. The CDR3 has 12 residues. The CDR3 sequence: CATRDVNQPQHF. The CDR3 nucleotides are TGTGCCACCCGAGACGTTAATCAGCCCCAGCATTTT.

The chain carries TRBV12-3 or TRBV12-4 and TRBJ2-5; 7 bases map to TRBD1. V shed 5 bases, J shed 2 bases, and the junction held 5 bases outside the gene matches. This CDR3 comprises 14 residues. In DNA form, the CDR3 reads TGTGCCAGCAGTCTCGGACAGGAGCAAGAGACCCAGTACTTC. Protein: CASSLGQEQETQYF.

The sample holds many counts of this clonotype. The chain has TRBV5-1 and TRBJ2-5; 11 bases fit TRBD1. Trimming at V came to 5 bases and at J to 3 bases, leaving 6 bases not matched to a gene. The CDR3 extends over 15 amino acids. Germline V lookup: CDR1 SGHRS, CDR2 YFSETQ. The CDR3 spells CASSPGTGGEETQYF. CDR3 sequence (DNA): TGCGCCAGCAGTCCTGGGACAGGGGGAGAAGAGACCCAGTACTTC.

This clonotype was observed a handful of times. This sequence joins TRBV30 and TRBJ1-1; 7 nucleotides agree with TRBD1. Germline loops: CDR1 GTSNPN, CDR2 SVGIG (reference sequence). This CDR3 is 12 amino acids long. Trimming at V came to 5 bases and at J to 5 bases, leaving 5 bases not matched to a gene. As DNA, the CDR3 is TGTGCCTGGGCCCCAGGGGGAACTGAAGCTTTCTTT. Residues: CAWAPGGTEAFF. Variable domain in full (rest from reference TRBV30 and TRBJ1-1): SQTIHQWPATLVQPVGSPLSLECTVEGTSNPNLYWYRQAAGRGLQLLFYSVGIGQISSEVPQNLSASRPQDRQFILSSKKLLLSDSGFYLCAWAPGGTEAFFGQGTRLTVV.

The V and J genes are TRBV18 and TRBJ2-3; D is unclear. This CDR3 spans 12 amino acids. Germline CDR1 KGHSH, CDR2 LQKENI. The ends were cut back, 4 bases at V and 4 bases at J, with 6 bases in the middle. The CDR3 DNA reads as TGTGCCAGCTCACAATATGCAGATACGCAGTATTTT. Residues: CASSQYADTQYF.

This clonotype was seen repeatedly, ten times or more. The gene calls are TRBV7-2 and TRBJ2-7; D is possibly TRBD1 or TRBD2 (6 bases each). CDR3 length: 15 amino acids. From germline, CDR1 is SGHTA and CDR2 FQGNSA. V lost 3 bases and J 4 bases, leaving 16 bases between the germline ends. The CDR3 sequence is CASSLEPGGVYEQYF. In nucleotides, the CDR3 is TGTGCCAGCAGCTTGGAACCCGGGGGCGTTTACGAGCAGTACTTC.

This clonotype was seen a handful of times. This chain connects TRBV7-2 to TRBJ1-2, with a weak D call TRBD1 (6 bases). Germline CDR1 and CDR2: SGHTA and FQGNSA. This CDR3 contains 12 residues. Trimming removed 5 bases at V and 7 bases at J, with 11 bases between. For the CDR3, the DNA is TGTGCCAGCAGCCCGGGGACATTTGGCTACACCTTC. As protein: CASSPGTFGYTF. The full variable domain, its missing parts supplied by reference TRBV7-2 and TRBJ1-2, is GAGVSQSPSNKVTEKGKDVELRCDPISGHTALYWYRQSLGQGLEFLIYFQGNSAPDKSGLPSDRFSAERTGGSVSTLTIQRTQQEDSAVYLCASSPGTFGYTFGSGTRLTVV.

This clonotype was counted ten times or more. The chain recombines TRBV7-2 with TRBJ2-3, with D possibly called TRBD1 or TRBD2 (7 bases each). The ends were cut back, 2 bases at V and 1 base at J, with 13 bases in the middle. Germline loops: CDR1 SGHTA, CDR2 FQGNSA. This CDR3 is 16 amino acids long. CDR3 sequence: CASSLRGLAGTDTQYF. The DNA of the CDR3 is TGTGCCAGCAGCTTAAGGGGGCTAGCGGGCACAGATACGCAGTATTTT.

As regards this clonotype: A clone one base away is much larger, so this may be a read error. The CDR3 sequence is CGASSTGRDNVLTF. CDR3 nucleotide sequence: TGCGGTGCTAGTTCTACAGGGAGGGACAACGTCCTGACTTTC. V gene TRBV20-1 combines with J gene TRBJ2-6, with D possibly TRBD2 on 7 matching bases. The CDR3 extends over 14 amino acids. Per the germline V gene, CDR1 is DFQATT and CDR2 is SNEGSKA (reference sequence).

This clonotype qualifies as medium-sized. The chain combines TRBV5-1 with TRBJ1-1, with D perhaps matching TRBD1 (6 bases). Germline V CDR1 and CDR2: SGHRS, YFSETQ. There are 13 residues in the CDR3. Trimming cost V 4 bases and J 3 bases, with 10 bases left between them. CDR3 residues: CASSLRTDTEAFF. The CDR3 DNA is TGCGCCAGCAGCCTAAGGACAGACACTGAAGCTTTCTTT.

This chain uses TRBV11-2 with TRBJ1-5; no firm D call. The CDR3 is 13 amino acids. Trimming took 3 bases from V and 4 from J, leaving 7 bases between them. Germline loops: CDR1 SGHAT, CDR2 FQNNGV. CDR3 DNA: TGTGCCAGCAGCTTGACGGAAAATCAGCCCCAGCATTTT. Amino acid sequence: CASSLTENQPQHF.

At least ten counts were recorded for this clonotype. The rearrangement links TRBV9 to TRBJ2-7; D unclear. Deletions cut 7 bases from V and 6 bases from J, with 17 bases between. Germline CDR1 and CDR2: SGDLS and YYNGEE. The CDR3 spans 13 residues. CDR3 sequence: CASSSRLAGEQYF. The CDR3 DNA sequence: TGTGCCAGCTCTAGTCGCCTCGCTGGCGAGCAGTACTTC. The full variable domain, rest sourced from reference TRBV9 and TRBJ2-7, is DSGVTQTPKHLITATGQRVTLRCSPRSGDLSVYWYQQSLDQGLQFLIQYYNGEERAKGNILERFSAQQFPDLHSELNLSSLELGDSALYFCASSSRLAGEQYFGPGTRLTVT.

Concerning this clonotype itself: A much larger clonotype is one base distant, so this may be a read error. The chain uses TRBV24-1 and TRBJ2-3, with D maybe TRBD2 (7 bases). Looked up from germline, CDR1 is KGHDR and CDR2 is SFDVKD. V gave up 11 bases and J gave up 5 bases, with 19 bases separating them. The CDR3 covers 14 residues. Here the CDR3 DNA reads TGTGCCATCAGAAGAGGGGGGGCACGAGATACGCAGTATTTT. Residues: CAIRRGGARDTQYF.

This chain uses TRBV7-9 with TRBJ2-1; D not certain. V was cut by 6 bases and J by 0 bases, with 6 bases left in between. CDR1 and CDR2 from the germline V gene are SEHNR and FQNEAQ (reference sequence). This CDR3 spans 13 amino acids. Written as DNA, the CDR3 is TGTGCCAGCAGAGACGTCTCCTACAATGAGCAGTTCTTC. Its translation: CASRDVSYNEQFF. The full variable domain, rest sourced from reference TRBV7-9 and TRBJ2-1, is DTGVSQNPRHKITKRGQNVTFRCDPISEHNRLYWYRQTLGQGPEFLTYFQNEAQLEKSRLLSDRFSAERPKGSFSTLEIQRTEQGDSAMYLCASRDVSYNEQFFGPGTRLTVL.

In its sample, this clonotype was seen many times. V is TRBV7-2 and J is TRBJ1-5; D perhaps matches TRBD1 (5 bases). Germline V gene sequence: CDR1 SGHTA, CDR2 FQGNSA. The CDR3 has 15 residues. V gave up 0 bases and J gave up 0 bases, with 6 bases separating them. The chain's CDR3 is CASSLAGDSNQPQHF. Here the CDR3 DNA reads TGTGCCAGCAGCTTAGCAGGGGATAGCAATCAGCCCCAGCATTTT.

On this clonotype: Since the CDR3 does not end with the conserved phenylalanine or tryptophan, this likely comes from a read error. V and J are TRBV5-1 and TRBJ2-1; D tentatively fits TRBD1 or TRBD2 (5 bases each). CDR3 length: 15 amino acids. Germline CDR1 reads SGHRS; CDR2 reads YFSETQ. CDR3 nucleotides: TGCGCCTGCAGCTTGGCCCCAGGGACGACGGATGAGCAGTTCCTC. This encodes CACSLAPGTTDEQFL.

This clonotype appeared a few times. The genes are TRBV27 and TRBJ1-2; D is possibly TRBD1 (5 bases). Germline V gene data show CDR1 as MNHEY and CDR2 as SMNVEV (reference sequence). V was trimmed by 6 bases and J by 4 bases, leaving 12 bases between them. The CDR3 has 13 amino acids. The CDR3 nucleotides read TGTGCCAGCAGCCCCCGGGGCCTCTATGGCTACACCTTC. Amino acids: CASSPRGLYGYTF.

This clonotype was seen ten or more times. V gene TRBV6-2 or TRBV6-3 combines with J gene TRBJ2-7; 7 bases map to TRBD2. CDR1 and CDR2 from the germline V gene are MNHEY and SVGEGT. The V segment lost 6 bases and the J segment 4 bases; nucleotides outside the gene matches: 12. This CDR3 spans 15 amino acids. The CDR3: CASSRSASGTYEQYF. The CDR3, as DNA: TGTGCCAGCAGCCGTTCCGCTAGCGGTACTTACGAGCAGTACTTC.

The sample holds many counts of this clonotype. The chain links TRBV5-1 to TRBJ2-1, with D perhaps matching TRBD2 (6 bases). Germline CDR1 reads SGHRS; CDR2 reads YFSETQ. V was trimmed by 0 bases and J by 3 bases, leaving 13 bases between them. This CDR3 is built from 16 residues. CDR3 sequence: CASSLGPSDNYNEQFF. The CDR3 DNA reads TGCGCCAGCAGCTTGGGGCCTAGCGACAACTACAATGAGCAGTTCTTC.

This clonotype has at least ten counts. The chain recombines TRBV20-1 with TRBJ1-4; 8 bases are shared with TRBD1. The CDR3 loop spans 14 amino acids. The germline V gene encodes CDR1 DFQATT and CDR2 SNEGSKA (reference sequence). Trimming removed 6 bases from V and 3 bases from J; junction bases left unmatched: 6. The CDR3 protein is CSALLTGANEKLFF. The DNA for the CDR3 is TGCAGTGCCCTCTTGACAGGGGCTAATGAAAAACTGTTTTTT.

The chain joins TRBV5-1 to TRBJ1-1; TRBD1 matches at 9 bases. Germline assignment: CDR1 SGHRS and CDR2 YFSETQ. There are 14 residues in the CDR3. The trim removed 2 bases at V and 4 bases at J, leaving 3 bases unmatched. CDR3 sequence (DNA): TGCGCCAGCAGCTTACAGGGGGCGCGCACTGAAGCTTTCTTT. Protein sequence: CASSLQGARTEAFF.

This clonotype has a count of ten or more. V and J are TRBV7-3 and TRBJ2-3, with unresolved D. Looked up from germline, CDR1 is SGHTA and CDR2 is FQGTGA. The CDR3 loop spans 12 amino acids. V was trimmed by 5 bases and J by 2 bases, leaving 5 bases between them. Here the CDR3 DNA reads TGTGCCAGCAGCCATTACACAGATACGCAGTATTTT. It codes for CASSHYTDTQYF.

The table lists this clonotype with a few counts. The CDR3 sequence: CASSLRQGGDEQFF. The CDR3 DNA is TGTGCCAGCAGCTTAAGGCAGGGGGGTGATGAGCAGTTCTTC. The V gene is TRBV5-5, the J gene TRBJ2-1; D is possibly TRBD1 (7 bases). Trimming cost V 2 bases and J 8 bases, with 14 bases left between them. This CDR3 comprises 14 residues. CDR1 and CDR2 (germline): SGHKS, YYEKEE (reference sequence).

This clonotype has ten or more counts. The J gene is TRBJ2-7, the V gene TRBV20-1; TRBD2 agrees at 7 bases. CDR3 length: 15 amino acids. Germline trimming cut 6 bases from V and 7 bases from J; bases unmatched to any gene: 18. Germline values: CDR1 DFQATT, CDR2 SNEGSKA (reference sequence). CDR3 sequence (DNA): TGCAGTGCCACCCCGGTAGGCGGGGGTCCACGTGAGCAGTACTTC. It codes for CSATPVGGGPREQYF.

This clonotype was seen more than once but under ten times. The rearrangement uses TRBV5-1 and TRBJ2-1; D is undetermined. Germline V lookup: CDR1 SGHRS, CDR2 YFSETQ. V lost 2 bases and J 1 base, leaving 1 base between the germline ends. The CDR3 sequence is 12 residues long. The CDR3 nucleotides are TGCGCCAGCAGCTTTTCCTACAATGAGCAGTTCTTC. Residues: CASSFSYNEQFF.

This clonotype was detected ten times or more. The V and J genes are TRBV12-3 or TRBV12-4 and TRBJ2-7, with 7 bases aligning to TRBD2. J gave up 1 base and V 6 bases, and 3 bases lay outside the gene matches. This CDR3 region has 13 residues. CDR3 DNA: TGTGCCAGCAGCCCGCGGGGGTCCTACGAGCAGTACTTC. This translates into CASSPRGSYEQYF.

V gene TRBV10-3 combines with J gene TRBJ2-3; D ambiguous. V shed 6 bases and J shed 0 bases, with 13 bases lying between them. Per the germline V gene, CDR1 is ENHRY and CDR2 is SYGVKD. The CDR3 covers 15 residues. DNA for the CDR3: TGTGCCATCAGCGCCGAAGCGTCTAGCACAGATACGCAGTATTTT. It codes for CAISAEASSTDTQYF.